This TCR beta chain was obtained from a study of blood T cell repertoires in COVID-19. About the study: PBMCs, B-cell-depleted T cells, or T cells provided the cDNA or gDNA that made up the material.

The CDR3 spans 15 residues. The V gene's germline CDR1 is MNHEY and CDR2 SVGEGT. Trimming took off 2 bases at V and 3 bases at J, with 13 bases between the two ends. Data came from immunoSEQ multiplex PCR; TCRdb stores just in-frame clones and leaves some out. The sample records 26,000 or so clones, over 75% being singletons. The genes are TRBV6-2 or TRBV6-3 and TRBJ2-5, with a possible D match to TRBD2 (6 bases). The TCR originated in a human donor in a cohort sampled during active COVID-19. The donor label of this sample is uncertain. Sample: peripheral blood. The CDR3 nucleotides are TGTGCCAGCAGTTACGCGGGGCCGGTTGAAGAGACCCAGTACTTC. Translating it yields CASSYAGPVEETQYF.